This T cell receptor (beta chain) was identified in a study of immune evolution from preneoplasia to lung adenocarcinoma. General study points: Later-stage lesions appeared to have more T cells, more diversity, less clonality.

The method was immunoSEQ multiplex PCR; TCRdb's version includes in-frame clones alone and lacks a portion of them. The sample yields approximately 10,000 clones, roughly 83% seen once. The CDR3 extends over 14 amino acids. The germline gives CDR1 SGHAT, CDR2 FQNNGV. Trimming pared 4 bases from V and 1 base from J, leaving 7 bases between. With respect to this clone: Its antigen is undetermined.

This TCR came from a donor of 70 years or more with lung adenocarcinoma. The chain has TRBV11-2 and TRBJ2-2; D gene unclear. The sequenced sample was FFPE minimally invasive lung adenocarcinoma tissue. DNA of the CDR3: TGTGCCAGCAGCTGGGTGGGGAACACCGGGGAGCTGTTTTTT. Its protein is CASSWVGNTGELFF.